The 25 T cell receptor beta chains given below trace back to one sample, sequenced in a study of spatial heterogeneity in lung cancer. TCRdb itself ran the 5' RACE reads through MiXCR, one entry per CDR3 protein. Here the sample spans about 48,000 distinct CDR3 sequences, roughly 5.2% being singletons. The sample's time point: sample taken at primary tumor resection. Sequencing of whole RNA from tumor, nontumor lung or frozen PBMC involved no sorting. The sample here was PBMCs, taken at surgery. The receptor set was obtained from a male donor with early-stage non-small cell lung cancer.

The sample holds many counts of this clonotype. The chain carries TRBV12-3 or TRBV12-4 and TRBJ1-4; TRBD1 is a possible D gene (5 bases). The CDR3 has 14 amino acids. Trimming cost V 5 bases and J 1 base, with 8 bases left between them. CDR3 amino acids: CASSDSVTNEKLFF. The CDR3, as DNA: TGTGCCAGCAGTGACAGTGTAACTAATGAAAAACTGTTTTTT.

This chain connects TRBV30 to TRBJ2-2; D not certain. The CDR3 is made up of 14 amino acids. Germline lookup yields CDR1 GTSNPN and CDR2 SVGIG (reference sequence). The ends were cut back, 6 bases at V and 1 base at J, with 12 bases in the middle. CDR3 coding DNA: TGTGCCTGTCCCCGACGGATGAACACCGGGGAGCTGTTTTTT. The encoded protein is CACPRRMNTGELFF.

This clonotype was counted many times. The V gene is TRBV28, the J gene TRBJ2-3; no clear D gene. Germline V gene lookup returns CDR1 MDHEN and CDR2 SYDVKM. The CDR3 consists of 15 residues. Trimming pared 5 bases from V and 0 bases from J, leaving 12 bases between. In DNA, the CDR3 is TGTGCCAGCAGTCGGACGACGCCTAGCACAGATACGCAGTATTTT. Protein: CASSRTTPSTDTQYF.

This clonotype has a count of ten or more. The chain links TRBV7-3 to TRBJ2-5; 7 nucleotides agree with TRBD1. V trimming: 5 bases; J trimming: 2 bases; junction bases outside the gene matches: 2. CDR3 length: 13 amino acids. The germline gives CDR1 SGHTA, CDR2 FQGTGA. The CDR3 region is CASSQGQQETQYF. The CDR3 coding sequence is TGTGCCAGCAGCCAGGGACAGCAAGAGACCCAGTACTTC.

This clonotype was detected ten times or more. Written as DNA, the CDR3 is TGTGCCAGCAGCTCCGGGACTAGTTCGGAGGATGAGCAGTTCTTC. Translating it yields CASSSGTSSEDEQFF. V and J are TRBV7-9 and TRBJ2-1, with 8 bases identical to TRBD2. Looked up from germline, CDR1 is SEHNR and CDR2 is FQNEAQ (reference sequence). The CDR3 length is 15 residues. J lost 8 bases, V lost 4 bases, and 10 bases had no gene match.

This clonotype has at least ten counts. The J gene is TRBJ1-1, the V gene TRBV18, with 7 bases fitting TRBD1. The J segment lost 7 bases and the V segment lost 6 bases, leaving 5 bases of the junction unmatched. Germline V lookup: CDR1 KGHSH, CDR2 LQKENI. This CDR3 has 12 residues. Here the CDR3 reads CASSPGDSEAFF. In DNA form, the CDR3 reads TGTGCCAGCTCCCCAGGGGACAGTGAAGCTTTCTTT.

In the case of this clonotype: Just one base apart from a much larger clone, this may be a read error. In DNA form, the CDR3 reads TGTGTCAGCAGCGCCGGGACAGGTAGCGGAAACACCATATATTTT. Translating gives CVSSAGTGSGNTIYF. The chain employs TRBV7-8 and TRBJ1-3, with 8 bases identical to TRBD1. Germline-derived CDR1 and CDR2 are SGHVS and FQNEAQ. The CDR3 runs to 15 residues. Combining the CDR3 with reference TRBV7-8 and TRBJ1-3 gives the whole variable domain GAGVSQSPRYKVAKRGQDVALRCDPISGHVSLFWYQQALGQGPEFLTYFQNEAQLDKSGLPSDRFFAERPEGSVSTLKIQRTQQEDSAVYLCVSSAGTGSGNTIYFGEGSWLTVV.

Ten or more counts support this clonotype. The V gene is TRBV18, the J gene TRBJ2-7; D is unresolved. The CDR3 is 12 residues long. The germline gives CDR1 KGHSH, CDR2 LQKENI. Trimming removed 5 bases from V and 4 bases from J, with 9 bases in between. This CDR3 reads CASSINQYEQYF. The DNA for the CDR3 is TGTGCCAGCTCAATTAACCAGTACGAGCAGTACTTC.

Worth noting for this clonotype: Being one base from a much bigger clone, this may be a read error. CDR3 loop: CASSERANIQPQHF. In nucleotides, the CDR3 is TGTGCCAGCAGTGAGAGGGCGAACATTCAGCCCCAGCATTTT. The chain recombines TRBV25-1 with TRBJ1-5; D is ambiguous. Per germline, CDR1 MGHDK and CDR2 SYGVNS. The CDR3 runs 14 residues. V was clipped by 3 bases and J by 6 bases, with 12 bases between them.

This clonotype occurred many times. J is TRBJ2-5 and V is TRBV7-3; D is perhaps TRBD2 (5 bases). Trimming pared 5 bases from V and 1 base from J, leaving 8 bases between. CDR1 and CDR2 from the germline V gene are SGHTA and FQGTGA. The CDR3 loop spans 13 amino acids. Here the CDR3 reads CASSPGLQETQYF. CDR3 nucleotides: TGTGCCAGCAGCCCAGGACTCCAAGAGACCCAGTACTTC.

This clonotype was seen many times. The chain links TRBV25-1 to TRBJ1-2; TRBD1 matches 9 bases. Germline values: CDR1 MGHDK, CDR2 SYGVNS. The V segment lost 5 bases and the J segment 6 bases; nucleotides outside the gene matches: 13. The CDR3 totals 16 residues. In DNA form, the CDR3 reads TGTGCCAGCAGTCCAATCCGGGACAGGGAGGGTGATGGCTACACCTTC. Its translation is CASSPIRDREGDGYTF.

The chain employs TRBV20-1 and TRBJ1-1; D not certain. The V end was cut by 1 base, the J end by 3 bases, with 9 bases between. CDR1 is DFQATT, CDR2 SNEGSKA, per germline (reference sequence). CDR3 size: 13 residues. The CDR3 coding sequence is TGCAGTGCTAGAGCGTCCGGTGACACTGAAGCTTTCTTT. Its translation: CSARASGDTEAFF.

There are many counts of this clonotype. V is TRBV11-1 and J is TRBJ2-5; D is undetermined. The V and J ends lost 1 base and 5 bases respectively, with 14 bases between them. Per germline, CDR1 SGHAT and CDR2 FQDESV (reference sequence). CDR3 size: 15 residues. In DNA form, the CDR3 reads TGTGCCAGCAGCTTAGAGGGCGAGGACGGCGAGACCCAGTACTTC. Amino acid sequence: CASSLEGEDGETQYF.

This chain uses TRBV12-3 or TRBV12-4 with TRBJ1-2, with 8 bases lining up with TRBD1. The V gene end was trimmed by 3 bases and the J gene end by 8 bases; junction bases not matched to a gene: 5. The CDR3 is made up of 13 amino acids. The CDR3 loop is CASSLKDRVGYTF. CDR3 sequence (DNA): TGTGCCAGCAGTTTGAAGGACAGGGTGGGCTACACCTTC.

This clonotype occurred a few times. The CDR3: CASSRGLGEQYF. DNA for the CDR3: TGTGCCAGCAGCCGCGGACTGGGCGAGCAGTACTTC. This chain links TRBV6-2 or TRBV6-3 with TRBJ2-7; possible D gene TRBD2, 5 bases. The CDR3 consists of 12 residues. V was trimmed by 6 bases and J by 6 bases, leaving 12 bases between them. Germline loops: CDR1 MNHEY, CDR2 SVGEGT.

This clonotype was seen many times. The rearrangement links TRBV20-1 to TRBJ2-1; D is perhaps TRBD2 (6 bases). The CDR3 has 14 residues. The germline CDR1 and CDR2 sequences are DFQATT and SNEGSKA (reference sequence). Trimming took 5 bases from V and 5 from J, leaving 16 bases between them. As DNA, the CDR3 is TGCAGTGCTCCACGGGAGTTCGGGGACAATGAGCAGTTCTTC. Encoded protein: CSAPREFGDNEQFF.

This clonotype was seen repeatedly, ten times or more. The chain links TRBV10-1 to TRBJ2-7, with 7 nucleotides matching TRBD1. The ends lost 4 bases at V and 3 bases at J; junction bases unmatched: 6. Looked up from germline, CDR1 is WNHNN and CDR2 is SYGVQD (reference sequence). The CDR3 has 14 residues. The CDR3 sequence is CASSAGTAGYEQYF. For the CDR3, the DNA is TGCGCCAGCAGTGCCGGGACAGCCGGCTACGAGCAGTACTTC.

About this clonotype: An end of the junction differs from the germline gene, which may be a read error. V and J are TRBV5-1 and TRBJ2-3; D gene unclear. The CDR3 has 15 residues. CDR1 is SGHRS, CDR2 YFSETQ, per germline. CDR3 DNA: TGCACCAGCAGCGAAGGGTCTTCTAGCACAGATACGCAGTATTTT. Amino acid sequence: CTSSEGSSSTDTQYF.

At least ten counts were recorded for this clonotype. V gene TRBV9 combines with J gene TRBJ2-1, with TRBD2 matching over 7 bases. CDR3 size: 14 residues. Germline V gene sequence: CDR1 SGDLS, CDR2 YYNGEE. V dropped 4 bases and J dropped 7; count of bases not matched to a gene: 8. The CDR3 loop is CASSPAGRSNEQFF. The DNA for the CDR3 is TGTGCCAGCAGCCCCGCCGGGAGGTCGAATGAGCAGTTCTTC.

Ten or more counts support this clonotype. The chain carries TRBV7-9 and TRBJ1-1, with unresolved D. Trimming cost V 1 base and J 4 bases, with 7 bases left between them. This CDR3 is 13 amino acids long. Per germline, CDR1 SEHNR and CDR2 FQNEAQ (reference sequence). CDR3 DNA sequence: TGTGCCAGCAGCTTAGAAATGGGCACTGAAGCTTTCTTT. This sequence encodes CASSLEMGTEAFF.

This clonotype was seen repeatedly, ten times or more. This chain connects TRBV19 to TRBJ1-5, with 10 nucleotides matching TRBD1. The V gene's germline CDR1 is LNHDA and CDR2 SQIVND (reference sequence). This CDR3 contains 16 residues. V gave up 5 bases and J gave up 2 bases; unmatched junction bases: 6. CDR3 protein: CASSPGQGRGNQPQHF. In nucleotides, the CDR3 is TGTGCCAGTAGTCCGGGACAGGGGAGGGGCAATCAGCCCCAGCATTTT.

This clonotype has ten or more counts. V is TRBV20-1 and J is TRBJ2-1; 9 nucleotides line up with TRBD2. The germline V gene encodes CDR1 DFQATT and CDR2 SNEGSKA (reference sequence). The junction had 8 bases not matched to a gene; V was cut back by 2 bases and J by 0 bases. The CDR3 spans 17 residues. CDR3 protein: CSARLSGRRSSYNEQFF. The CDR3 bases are TGCAGTGCTAGACTTAGCGGGAGAAGAAGCTCCTACAATGAGCAGTTCTTC.

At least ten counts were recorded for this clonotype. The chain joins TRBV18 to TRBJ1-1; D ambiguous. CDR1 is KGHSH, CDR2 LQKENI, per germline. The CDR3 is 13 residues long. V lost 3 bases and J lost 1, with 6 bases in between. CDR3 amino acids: CASSPRENTEAFF. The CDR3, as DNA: TGTGCCAGCTCACCCAGAGAGAACACTGAAGCTTTCTTT.

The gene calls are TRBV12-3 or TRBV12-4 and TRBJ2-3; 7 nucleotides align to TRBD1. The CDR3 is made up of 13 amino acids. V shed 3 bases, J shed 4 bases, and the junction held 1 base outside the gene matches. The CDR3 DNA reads TGTGCCAGCAGTTTTACAGGGGCAGATACGCAGTATTTT. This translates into CASSFTGADTQYF.

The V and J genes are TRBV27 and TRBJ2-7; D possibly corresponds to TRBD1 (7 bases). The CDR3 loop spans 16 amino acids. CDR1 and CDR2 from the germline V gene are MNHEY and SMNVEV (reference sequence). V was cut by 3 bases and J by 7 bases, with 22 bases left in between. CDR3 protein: CASSLAQGGARHEQYF. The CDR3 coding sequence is TGTGCCAGCAGTTTGGCCCAGGGGGGCGCGAGGCATGAGCAGTACTTC.